Sequencing of this T cell receptor beta chain was carried out in a study of STAT5B mutations in CD4+ large granular lymphocyte leukemia. This clone was observed a handful of times. The CDR3 has 13 amino acids. Germline values: CDR1 SGHVS, CDR2 FNYEAQ. Trimming took off 2 bases at V and 3 bases at J, with 7 bases between the two ends. Sequencing used immunoSEQ multiplex PCR; TCRdb keeps in-frame clones, though not all of them. The sample yields around 31,000 clones, just under 75% seen once. This clonotype was obtained from a human donor in good health. The sequenced sample was CD4+ T cells from blood buffy coats. The genes are TRBV7-6 and TRBJ1-1; no clear D gene. The CDR3 reads CASSLQTHTEAFF. The CDR3 DNA sequence: TGTGCCAGCAGCTTACAGACGCACACTGAAGCTTTCTTT.